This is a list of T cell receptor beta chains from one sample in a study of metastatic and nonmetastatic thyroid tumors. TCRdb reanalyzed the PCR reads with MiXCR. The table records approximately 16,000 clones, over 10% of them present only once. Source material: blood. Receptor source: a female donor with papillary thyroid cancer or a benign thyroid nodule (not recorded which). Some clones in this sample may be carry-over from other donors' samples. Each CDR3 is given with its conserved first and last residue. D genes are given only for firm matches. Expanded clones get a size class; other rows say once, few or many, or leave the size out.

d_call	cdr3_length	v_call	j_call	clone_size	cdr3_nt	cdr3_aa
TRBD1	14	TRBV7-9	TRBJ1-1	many	TGTGCCAGCAGCTCACAGGGGTCGACGACTGAAGCTTTCTTT	CASSSQGSTTEAFF
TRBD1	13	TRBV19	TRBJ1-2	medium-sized	TGTGCCAGTAAAGTCGACAGGGACTATGGCTACACCTTC	CASKVDRDYGYTF
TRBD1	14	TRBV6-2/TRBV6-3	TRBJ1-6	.	TGTGCCAGCACCCGGGACAGGGGTAACTCACCCCTCCACTTT	CASTRDRGNSPLHF
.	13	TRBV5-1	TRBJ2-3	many	TGCGCCAGCAGCCTGGGCGTGGAATATACGCAGTATTTT	CASSLGVEYTQYF
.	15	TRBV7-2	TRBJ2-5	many	TGTGCCAGCAGCTTAGTCAAGGGATGGGGGGAGACCCAGTACTTC	CASSLVKGWGETQYF
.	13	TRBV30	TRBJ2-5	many	TGTGCCTGTCAAGCCCGCGACCAAGAGACCCAGTACTTC	CACQARDQETQYF
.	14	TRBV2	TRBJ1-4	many	TGTGCCAGCAGAGACGGGACCTTGGGTGAAAAACTGTTTTTT	CASRDGTLGEKLFF
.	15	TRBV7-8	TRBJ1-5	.	TGTGCCAGCAGCTTGACCTGGGACACCGGGAAGCCCCAGCATTTT	CASSLTWDTGKPQHF
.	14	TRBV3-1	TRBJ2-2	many	TGTGCCAGCAGCCCCCAGGTTAACACCGGGGAGCTGTTTTTT	CASSPQVNTGELFF
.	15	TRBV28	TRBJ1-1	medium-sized	TGTGCCAGCAGTTTTGGTGGGACAAAGAACACTGAAGCTTTCTTT	CASSFGGTKNTEAFF
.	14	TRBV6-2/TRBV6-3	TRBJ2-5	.	TGTGCCAGCAGTTTCACGACTGAAGCAGAGGCCCAGTACTTC	CASSFTTEAEAQYF
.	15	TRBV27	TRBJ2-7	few	TGTGCCAGCAGTTTCCGGGGACGGCACTCCTACGAGCAGTACTTC	CASSFRGRHSYEQYF
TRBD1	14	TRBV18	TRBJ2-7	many	TGTGCCAGCTCACCGGGACAGGTCACCTACGAGCAGTACTTC	CASSPGQVTYEQYF
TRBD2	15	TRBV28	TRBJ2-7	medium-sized	TGTGCCAGCAGTTCTCTAGCGGTTGGGTTAGACGAGCAGTACTTC	CASSSLAVGLDEQYF
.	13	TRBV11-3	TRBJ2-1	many	TGTGCCAGCAGCCTGTCTGGGTACAATGAGCAGTTCTTC	CASSLSGYNEQFF
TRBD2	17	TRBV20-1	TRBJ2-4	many	TGCAGTGCCCCTGGGACTAGCGGGAGGCCATTTGGGTTTATTCAGTACTTC	CSAPGTSGRPFGFIQYF
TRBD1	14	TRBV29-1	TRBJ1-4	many	TGCAGCGCCAGATCAGGGGGATTGAATGAAAAACTGTTTTTT	CSARSGGLNEKLFF
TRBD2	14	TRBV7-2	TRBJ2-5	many	TGTGCCAGCAGCTTAGTCGCGGGGGTTGAGACCCAGTACTTC	CASSLVAGVETQYF
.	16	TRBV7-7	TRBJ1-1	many	TGTGCTAGCAGCTTGCGTACAGGGTCTCACCTTACTGAAGCTTTCTTT	CASSLRTGSHLTEAFF
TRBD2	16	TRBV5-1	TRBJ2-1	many	TGCGCCAGCAGCTCATGGACTAGCGGGACTTTCAATGAGCAGTTCTTC	CASSSWTSGTFNEQFF
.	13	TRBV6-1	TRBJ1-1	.	TGTGCCAGCAGCGAGGCAGAGAACACTGAAGCTTTCTTT	CASSEAENTEAFF
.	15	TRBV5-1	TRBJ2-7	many	TGCGCCAGCAGCTTGTCCCCCGGGGACAACTACGAGCAGTACTTC	CASSLSPGDNYEQYF
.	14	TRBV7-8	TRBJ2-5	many	TGTGCCAGCAGCTTAGAAGGGTTCGGGGAGACCCAGTACTTC	CASSLEGFGETQYF
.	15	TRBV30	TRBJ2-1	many	TGTGCCTGGAGTGGGTCTTGGTCCTCCTACAATGAGCAGTTCTTC	CAWSGSWSSYNEQFF
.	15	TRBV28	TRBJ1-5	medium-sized	TGTGCCAGCACCCCAAGGGGGGCTTGGAATCAGCCCCAGCATTTT	CASTPRGAWNQPQHF
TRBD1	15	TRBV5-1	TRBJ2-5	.	TGCGCCAACGGCTTGGGGACAGGAACGGGGGAGACCCAGTACTTC	CANGLGTGTGETQYF
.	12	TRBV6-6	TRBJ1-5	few	TGTGCCAGCAGTTCCTCAGTAGGGGCCCATTATTTT	CASSSSVGAHYF
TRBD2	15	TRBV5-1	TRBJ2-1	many	TGCGCCAGCAGCGCCGGACTAGCGGGAGTTAATGAGCAGTTCTTC	CASSAGLAGVNEQFF
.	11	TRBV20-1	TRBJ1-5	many	TGCAGTGCTAGTGGCGATCAGCCCCAGCATTTT	CSASGDQPQHF
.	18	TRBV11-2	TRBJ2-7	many	TGTGCCAGCAGCCTTTCAACCATCGTCCGTTCGGGTTTCTACGAGCAGTACTTC	CASSLSTIVRSGFYEQYF
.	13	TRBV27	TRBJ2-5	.	TGTGCCAGCAGTATCCGGGGCCAAGAGACCCAGTACTTC	CASSIRGQETQYF
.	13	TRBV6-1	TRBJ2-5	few	TGTGCCAGCAGTCCAATGCGCATGGAGACCCAGTACTTC	CASSPMRMETQYF
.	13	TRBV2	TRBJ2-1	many	TGTGCCAGCAGTGCCGGGACTTACAATGAGCAGTTCTTC	CASSAGTYNEQFF
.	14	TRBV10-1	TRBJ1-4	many	TGCGCCAGCAGCTCAGGGGCAACTAATGAAAAACTGTTTTTT	CASSSGATNEKLFF
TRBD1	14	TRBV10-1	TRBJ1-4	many	TGCGCCAGCATGATCCACAGGGGGAATGAAAAACTGTTTTTT	CASMIHRGNEKLFF
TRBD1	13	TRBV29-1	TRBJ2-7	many	TGCAGCGTTACAGGGGCTGGGTCCTACGAGCAGTACTTC	CSVTGAGSYEQYF
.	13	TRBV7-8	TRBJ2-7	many	TGTGCCAGCAGCACAATCCGGGCCTACGAGCAGTACTTC	CASSTIRAYEQYF
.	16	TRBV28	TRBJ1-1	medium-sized	TGTGCCAGCAGCCTTAGAGCGCGTCGAGTGAACACTGAAGCTTTCTTT	CASSLRARRVNTEAFF
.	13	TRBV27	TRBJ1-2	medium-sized	TGTGCCAGCAGTTTACAGGGAGGCTATGGCTACACCTTC	CASSLQGGYGYTF
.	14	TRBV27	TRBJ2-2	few	TGTGCCAGCAGTTTTGACAGGTTTACCGTGGAGCCGTTTTTT	CASSFDRFTVEPFF
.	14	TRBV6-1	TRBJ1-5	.	TGTGCCAGCAGCCCCCCCCCCGCAGGACAGCCCCAGCATTTT	CASSPPPAGQPQHF
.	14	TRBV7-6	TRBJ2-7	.	TGTGCCAGCAGCTTCGCCAGGGAGTCCTACGAGCAGTACTTC	CASSFARESYEQYF
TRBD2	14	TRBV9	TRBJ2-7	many	TGTGCCAGCAGCGTAGGGGGGGGGACCTACGAGCAGTACTTC	CASSVGGGTYEQYF
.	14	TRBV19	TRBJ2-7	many	TGTGCCAGTAGTTCAGTACGACAGAACTACGAGCAGTACTTC	CASSSVRQNYEQYF
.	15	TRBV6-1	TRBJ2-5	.	TGTGCCAGCAGTCGAGATGGGGTGTTGAGGGAGACCCAGTACTTC	CASSRDGVLRETQYF
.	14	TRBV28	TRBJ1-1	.	TGTGCCAACACCGTGGGGGGCAGGAACACTGAAGCTTTCTTT	CANTVGGRNTEAFF
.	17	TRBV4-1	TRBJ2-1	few	TGCGCCAGCAGCCCCCTGGGACCGGGAACCTTTGGGAATGAGCAGTTCTTC	CASSPLGPGTFGNEQFF
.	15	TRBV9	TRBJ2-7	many	TGTGCCAGCAGCGCCTCACAGGGCGACGGATACGAGCAGTACTTC	CASSASQGDGYEQYF
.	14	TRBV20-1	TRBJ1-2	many	TGCAGTGCTAGAGGGGGAGGGTTGTTCTATGGCTACACCTTC	CSARGGGLFYGYTF
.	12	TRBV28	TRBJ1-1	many	TGTGCCAGCAGGGACCCCAACACTGAAGCTTTCTTT	CASRDPNTEAFF
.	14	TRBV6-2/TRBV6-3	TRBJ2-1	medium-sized	TGTGCCAGCAGTTACGGGGGGAATTACAATGAGCAGTTCTTC	CASSYGGNYNEQFF
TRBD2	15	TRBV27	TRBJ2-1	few	TGTGCCAGCAGCCCGGGACTAGCGGGGCATACGGGGCAGTTCTTC	CASSPGLAGHTGQFF
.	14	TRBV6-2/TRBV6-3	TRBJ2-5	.	TGTGCCAGCAGTTACTCGAATTGGGGAGAGACCCAGTACTTC	CASSYSNWGETQYF
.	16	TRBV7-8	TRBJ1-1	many	TGTGCCAGCAGCGTGACGATGGGGGATGGTCTCACTGAAGCTTTCTTT	CASSVTMGDGLTEAFF
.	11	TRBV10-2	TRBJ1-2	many	TGCGCCAGCAGTGAGTCCCGAATCTACACCTTC	CASSESRIYTF